A selection of T cell receptor beta chains follows, all from one sample in a study of blood T cell repertoires in COVID-19. Method: immunoSEQ multiplex PCR; TCRdb's copy keeps in-frame clones and lacks some. The table has around 130,000 clones, about nine tenths seen once. The sequencing sample was made of peripheral blood. All receptors derive from a man aged 50 or older with active COVID-19. Each CDR3 is given with its conserved first and last residue. D genes are given only for firm matches. Where a row states a size, it is once, few, many or the class of an expanded clone; other rows omit it.

clone size	V gene	D gene	J gene	CDR3 protein	CDR3 DNA
.	TRBV7-9	.	TRBJ2-2	CASSFLAGELFF	TGTGCCAGCAGCTTTCTCGCCGGGGAGCTGTTTTTT
.	TRBV4-2	.	TRBJ1-1	CASSQGLTGNTEAFF	TGTGCCAGCAGCCAAGGCCTTACAGGGAACACTGAAGCTTTCTTT
.	TRBV10-1	TRBD1	TRBJ2-1	CASSAGTGYNEQFF	TGCGCCAGCAGTGCCGGGACAGGGTATAATGAGCAGTTCTTC
.	TRBV24-1	TRBD2	TRBJ2-2	CATSGLAGNTGELFF	TGTGCCACCAGTGGACTAGCGGGGAACACCGGGGAGCTGTTTTTT
.	TRBV5-8	TRBD1	TRBJ1-6	CASSQVQGASPLHF	TGTGCCAGCAGCCAAGTCCAGGGGGCTTCACCCCTCCACTTT
.	TRBV27	.	TRBJ2-2	CASRPLLATGELFF	TGTGCCAGCAGACCGCTCCTAGCGACCGGGGAGCTGTTTTTT
.	TRBV3-1/TRBV3-2	.	TRBJ1-1	CASSRGTRGTNTEAFF	TGTGCCAGCAGCAGAGGGACTCGGGGAACTAACACTGAAGCTTTCTTT
.	TRBV11-2	.	TRBJ2-3	CASSLLRGTDTQYF	TGTGCCAGCAGCTTACTACGGGGCACAGATACGCAGTATTTT
.	TRBV7-9	TRBD2	TRBJ2-3	CASSLVTSGTDTQYF	TGTGCCAGCAGCTTAGTAACTAGCGGGACAGATACGCAGTATTTT
.	TRBV5-1	TRBD2	TRBJ2-5	CASSLTASGRETQYF	TGCGCCAGCAGCTTGACGGCTAGCGGGAGGGAGACCCAGTACTTC
.	TRBV4-1	TRBD1	TRBJ2-7	CASSRGQGAIYEQYF	TGCGCCAGCAGCCGTGGACAGGGGGCAATTTACGAGCAGTACTTC
.	TRBV25-1	TRBD2	TRBJ2-1	CASSRAGASYNEQFF	TGTGCCAGCAGCCGAGCGGGAGCTTCCTACAATGAGCAGTTCTTC
.	TRBV7-9	TRBD2	TRBJ2-1	CASSLPGLAGTLQFF	TGTGCCAGCAGCCTACCGGGACTAGCGGGGACATTGCAGTTCTTC
.	TRBV6-1	.	TRBJ1-1	CASSKVPQSLMNTEAFF	TGTGCCAGCAGTAAAGTGCCACAGTCCCTCATGAACACTGAAGCTTTCTTT
.	TRBV12-3/TRBV12-4	.	TRBJ2-5	CASSLTKTQYF	TGTGCCAGCAGTTTAACAAAGACCCAGTACTTC
.	TRBV11-2	TRBD1	TRBJ2-7	CASSPWTGEEQYF	TGTGCCAGCAGCCCTTGGACAGGGGAAGAGCAGTACTTC
.	TRBV7-9	TRBD1	TRBJ1-1	CASSLGNRGYGEAFF	TGTGCCAGCAGCTTAGGAAACAGGGGCTATGGTGAAGCTTTCTTT
.	TRBV5-4	TRBD2	TRBJ2-5	CASSLVGSGGQETQYF	TGTGCCAGCAGCTTGGTTGGTAGCGGGGGCCAAGAGACCCAGTACTTC
many	TRBV6-5	TRBD1	TRBJ1-2	CASSIRTGANYGYTF	TGTGCCAGCAGTATCCGGACAGGGGCAAACTATGGCTACACCTTC
.	TRBV11-2	.	TRBJ1-2	CASSLPGRDYTF	TGTGCCAGCAGCTTACCCGGGAGGGACTACACCTTC
.	TRBV2	.	TRBJ2-1	CASLRERDEQFF	TGTGCCAGCCTCCGGGAGCGGGATGAGCAGTTCTTC
.	TRBV5-4	TRBD1	TRBJ2-7	CASSSGTGRLYEQYF	TGTGCCAGCAGCTCCGGGACAGGGCGCCTCTACGAGCAGTACTTC